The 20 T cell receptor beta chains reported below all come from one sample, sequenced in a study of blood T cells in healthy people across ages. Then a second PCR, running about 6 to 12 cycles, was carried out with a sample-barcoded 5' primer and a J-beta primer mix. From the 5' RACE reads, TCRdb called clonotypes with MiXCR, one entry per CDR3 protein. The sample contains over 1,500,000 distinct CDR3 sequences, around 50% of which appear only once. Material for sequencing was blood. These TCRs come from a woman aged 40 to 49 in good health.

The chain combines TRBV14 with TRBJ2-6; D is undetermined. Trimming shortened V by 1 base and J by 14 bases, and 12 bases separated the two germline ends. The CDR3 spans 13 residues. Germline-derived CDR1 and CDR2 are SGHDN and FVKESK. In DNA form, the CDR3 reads TGTGCCAGCAGCCAAGTACTCTTGGGGATCCTGACTTTC. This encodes CASSQVLLGILTF.

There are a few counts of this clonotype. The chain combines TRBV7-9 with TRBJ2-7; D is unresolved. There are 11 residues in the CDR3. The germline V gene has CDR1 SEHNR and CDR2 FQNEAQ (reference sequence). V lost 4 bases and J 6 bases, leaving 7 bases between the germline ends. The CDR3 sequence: CASSSLVEQYF. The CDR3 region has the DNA TGTGCCAGCAGCTCCCTAGTCGAGCAGTACTTC.

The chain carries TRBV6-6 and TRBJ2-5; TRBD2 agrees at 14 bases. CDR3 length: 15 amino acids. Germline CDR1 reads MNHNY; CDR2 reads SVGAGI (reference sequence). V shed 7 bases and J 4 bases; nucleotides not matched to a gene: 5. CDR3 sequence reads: CASTLTSGGGETQYF. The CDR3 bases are TGTGCCAGCACCCTGACTAGCGGGGGGGGAGAGACCCAGTACTTC.

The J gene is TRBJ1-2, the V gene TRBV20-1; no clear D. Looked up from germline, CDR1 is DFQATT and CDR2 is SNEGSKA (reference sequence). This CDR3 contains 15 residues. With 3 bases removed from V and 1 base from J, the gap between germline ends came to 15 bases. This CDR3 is CSARVNSYRNYGYTF. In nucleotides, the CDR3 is TGCAGTGCTAGGGTAAACAGTTACCGTAACTATGGCTACACCTTC.

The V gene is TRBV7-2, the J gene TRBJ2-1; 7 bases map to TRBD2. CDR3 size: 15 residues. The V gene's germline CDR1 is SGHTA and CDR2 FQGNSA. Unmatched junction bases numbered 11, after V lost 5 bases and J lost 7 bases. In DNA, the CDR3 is TGTGCCAGCAGCCCAAGAGGACTAGTTACTAATGAGCAGTTCTTC. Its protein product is CASSPRGLVTNEQFF.

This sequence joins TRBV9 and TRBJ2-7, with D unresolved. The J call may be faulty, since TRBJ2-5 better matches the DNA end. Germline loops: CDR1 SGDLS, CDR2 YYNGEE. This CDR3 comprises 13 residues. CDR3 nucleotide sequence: TGTGCCAGCAGCGTCGGCCACCGGGAGACCCAGTACTTC. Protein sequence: CASSVGHRETQYF.

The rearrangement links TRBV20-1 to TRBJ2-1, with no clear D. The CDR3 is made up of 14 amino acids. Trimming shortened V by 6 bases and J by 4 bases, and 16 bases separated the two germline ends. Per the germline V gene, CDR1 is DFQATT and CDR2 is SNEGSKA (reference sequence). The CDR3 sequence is CSAGRLDPYNEQFF. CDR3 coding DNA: TGCAGTGCGGGCAGACTCGACCCTTACAATGAGCAGTTCTTC.

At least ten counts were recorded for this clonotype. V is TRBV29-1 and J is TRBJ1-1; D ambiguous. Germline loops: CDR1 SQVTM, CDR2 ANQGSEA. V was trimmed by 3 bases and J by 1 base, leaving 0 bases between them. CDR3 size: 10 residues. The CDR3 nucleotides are TGCAGCGTTGAGAACACTGAAGCTTTCTTT. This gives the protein CSVENTEAFF. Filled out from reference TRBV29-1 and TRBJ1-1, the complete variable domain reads SAVISQKPSRDICQRGTSLTIQCQVDSQVTMMFWYRQQPGQSLTLIATANQGSEATYESGFVIDKFPISRPNLTFSTLTVSNMSPEDSSIYLCSVENTEAFFGQGTRLTVV.

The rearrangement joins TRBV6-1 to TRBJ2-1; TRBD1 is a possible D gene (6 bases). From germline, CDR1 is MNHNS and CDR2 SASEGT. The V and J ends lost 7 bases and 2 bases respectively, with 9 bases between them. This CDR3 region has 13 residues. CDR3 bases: TGTGCCAGCAAGGGGGACCCCTACAATGAGCAGTTCTTC. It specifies CASKGDPYNEQFF.

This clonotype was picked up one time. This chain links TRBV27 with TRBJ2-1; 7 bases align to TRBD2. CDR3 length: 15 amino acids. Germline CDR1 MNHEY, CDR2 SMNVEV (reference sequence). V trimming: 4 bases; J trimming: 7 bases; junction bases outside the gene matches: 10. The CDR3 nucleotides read TGTGCCAGCAGTTCTGCCAGCGGGGTAACTAATGAGCAGTTCTTC. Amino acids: CASSSASGVTNEQFF.

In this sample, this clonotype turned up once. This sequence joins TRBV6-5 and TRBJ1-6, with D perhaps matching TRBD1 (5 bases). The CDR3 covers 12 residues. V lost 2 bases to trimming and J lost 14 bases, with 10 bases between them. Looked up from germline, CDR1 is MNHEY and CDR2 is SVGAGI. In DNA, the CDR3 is TGTGCCAGCAGTTACGGGGAGGGGACCCTCCACTTT. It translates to CASSYGEGTLHF.

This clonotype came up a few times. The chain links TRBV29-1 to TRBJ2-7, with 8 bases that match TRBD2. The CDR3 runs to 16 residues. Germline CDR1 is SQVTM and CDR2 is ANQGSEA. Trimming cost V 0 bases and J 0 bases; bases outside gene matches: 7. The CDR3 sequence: CSVEDLKRGSSYEQYF. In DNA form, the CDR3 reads TGCAGCGTTGAAGATTTAAAGCGGGGGAGCTCCTACGAGCAGTACTTC.

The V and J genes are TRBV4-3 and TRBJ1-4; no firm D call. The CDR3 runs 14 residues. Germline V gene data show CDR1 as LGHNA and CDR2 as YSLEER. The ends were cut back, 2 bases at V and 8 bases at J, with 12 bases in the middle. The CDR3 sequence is CASSQWHPMEKLFF. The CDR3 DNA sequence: TGCGCCAGCAGCCAATGGCATCCCATGGAAAAACTGTTTTTT.

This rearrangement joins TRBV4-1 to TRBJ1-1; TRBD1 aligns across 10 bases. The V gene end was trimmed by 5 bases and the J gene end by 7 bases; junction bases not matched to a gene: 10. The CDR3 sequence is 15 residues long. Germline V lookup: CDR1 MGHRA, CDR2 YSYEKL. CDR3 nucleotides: TGCGCCAGCAGCACGACGACAGGGGGCTATGGTGAAGCTTTCTTT. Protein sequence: CASSTTTGGYGEAFF.

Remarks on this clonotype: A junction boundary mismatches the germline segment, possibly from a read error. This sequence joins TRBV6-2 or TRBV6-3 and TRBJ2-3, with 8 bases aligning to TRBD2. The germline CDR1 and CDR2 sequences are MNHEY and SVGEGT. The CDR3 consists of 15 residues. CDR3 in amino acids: CASSYSSTSADTQYF. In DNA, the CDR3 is TGCGCCAGCAGTTACTCGTCGACTAGCGCAGATACGCAGTATTTT.

The CDR3 region has the DNA TGTGCCAGCAGTTACGGGCCGGGACTAGCTACGAGTGAGACCCAGTACTTC. It specifies CASSYGPGLATSETQYF. The genes are TRBV6-6 and TRBJ2-5; 9 bases map to TRBD2. The V and J ends lost 2 bases and 5 bases, in that order; junction bases with no gene match: 12. The CDR3 is made up of 17 amino acids. Germline V gene sequence: CDR1 MNHNY, CDR2 SVGAGI (reference sequence).

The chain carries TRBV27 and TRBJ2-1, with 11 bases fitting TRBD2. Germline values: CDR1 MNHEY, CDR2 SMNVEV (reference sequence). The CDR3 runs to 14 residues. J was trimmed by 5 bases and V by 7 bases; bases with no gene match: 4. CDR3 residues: CASNRLAGNNEQFF. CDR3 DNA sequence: TGTGCCAGCAATAGACTAGCGGGGAACAATGAGCAGTTCTTC.

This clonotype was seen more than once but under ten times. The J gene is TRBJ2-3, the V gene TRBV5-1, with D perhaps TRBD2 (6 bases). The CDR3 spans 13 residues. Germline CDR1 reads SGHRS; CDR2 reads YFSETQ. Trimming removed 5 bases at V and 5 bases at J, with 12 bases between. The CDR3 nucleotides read TGCGCCAGCAGAGCGGACTACGGAGATACGCAGTATTTT. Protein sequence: CASRADYGDTQYF.

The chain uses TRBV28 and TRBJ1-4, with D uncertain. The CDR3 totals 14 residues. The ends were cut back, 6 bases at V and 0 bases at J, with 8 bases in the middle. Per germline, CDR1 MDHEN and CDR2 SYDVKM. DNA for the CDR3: TGTGCCAGCAGCGTAAGCGCAACTAATGAAAAACTGTTTTTT. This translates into CASSVSATNEKLFF.

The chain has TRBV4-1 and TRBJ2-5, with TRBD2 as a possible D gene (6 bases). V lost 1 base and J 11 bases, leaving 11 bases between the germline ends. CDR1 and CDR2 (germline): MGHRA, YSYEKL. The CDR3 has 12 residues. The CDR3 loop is CASSQGREEQYF. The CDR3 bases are TGCGCCAGCAGCCAAGGGCGGGAAGAGCAGTACTTC.